These T cell receptor beta chains were read from a single sample in a study of monozygotic twins with inflammatory bowel disease. For each CDR3 protein, TCRdb gives one entry from its re-call of the 5' RACE reads, without DNA. The table gives around 140,000 distinct CDR3 sequences; the top ten clones make up more than 1% of it. The sequencing input was blood. The receptors stem from a human donor with ulcerative colitis or Crohn's disease, or a healthy co-twin of an affected twin (not recorded which). CDR3s include the opening cysteine and the closing phenylalanine or tryptophan.

j_gene: TRBJ1-1; v_gene: TRBV3-1; CDR3aa: CASSLLQGKAFF
j_gene: TRBJ1-2; v_gene: TRBV12-3/TRBV12-4; CDR3aa: CASSLAGIGYTF
j_gene: TRBJ2-1; v_gene: TRBV7-9; CDR3aa: CASSKDSSNNEQFF
j_gene: TRBJ1-2; v_gene: TRBV6-2/TRBV6-3; CDR3aa: CASSYPTIAGLATNYGYTF
j_gene: TRBJ1-4; v_gene: TRBV15; CDR3aa: CATSITLGEKLFF
j_gene: TRBJ2-3; v_gene: TRBV5-4; CDR3aa: CASSLEFRGGGTDTQYF
j_gene: TRBJ1-4; v_gene: TRBV5-4; CDR3aa: CASSLDSNEKLFF
j_gene: TRBJ2-7; v_gene: TRBV5-1; CDR3aa: CASSLATGTISYEQYF
j_gene: TRBJ2-7; v_gene: TRBV5-1; CDR3aa: CASSIVDSYEQYF
j_gene: TRBJ2-7; v_gene: TRBV28; CDR3aa: CASSQTSGQRIYEQYF
j_gene: TRBJ2-5; v_gene: TRBV5-1; CDR3aa: CASSLQGETQYF
j_gene: TRBJ2-1; v_gene: TRBV3-1; CDR3aa: CASSQSPSRNKQFF
j_gene: TRBJ2-3; v_gene: TRBV7-2; CDR3aa: CASTSARGADTQYF
j_gene: TRBJ2-3; v_gene: TRBV2; CDR3aa: CASSLAGGATDTQYF
j_gene: TRBJ2-7; v_gene: TRBV11-2; CDR3aa: CASSVDRITYEQYF
j_gene: TRBJ1-1; v_gene: TRBV3-1; CDR3aa: CASTLRQGVPNTEAFF
j_gene: TRBJ1-1; v_gene: TRBV4-3; CDR3aa: CASSQEGQANTEAFF
j_gene: TRBJ2-7; v_gene: TRBV6-2/TRBV6-3; CDR3aa: CATVGPVGSYEQYF
j_gene: TRBJ2-2; v_gene: TRBV7-6; CDR3aa: CASSPTTSDTGELFF
j_gene: TRBJ2-3; v_gene: TRBV5-4; CDR3aa: CASSLESGSRDTQYF
j_gene: TRBJ2-7; v_gene: TRBV10-3; CDR3aa: CAISESRTGDTYEQYF
j_gene: TRBJ1-1; v_gene: TRBV24-1; CDR3aa: CATSDGRANMNTEAFF
j_gene: TRBJ1-6; v_gene: TRBV7-2; CDR3aa: CASSLQAPINSPLHF
j_gene: TRBJ2-1; v_gene: TRBV9; CDR3aa: CASSVMGNEQFF
j_gene: TRBJ2-5; v_gene: TRBV19; CDR3aa: CASSIPGTGGMETQYF
j_gene: TRBJ1-2; v_gene: TRBV19; CDR3aa: CASKQGDGYTF
j_gene: TRBJ2-1; v_gene: TRBV20-1; CDR3aa: CSASLAPYRTYNEQFF
j_gene: TRBJ1-1; v_gene: TRBV2; CDR3aa: CASSEGLNGVSRAFF
j_gene: TRBJ2-1; v_gene: TRBV5-4; CDR3aa: CASSLGSPSGATYNEQFF
j_gene: TRBJ2-3; v_gene: TRBV2; CDR3aa: CASSDVNTQYF
j_gene: TRBJ2-7; v_gene: TRBV4-3; CDR3aa: CASSHRRGQSEQYF
j_gene: TRBJ1-5; v_gene: TRBV20-1; CDR3aa: CSAREAPGTVDQPQHF
j_gene: TRBJ2-7; v_gene: TRBV6-5; CDR3aa: CASSRVKATGLTIYEQYF
j_gene: TRBJ2-5; v_gene: TRBV20-1; CDR3aa: CSAGPEQETQYF
j_gene: TRBJ1-4; v_gene: TRBV5-1; CDR3aa: CASSLGGDEKLFF
j_gene: TRBJ2-1; v_gene: TRBV5-1; CDR3aa: CASTGHGTGHNEQFF
j_gene: TRBJ1-5; v_gene: TRBV7-2; CDR3aa: CASSLDFGVNYKPQHF
j_gene: TRBJ2-7; v_gene: TRBV5-1; CDR3aa: CASSGKGLAGGPYEQYF
j_gene: TRBJ1-1; v_gene: TRBV5-1; CDR3aa: CASSLERGGEAFF
j_gene: TRBJ1-5; v_gene: TRBV6-5; CDR3aa: CASSYSAEKRNQPQHF
j_gene: TRBJ2-1; v_gene: TRBV20-1; CDR3aa: CSHFLFKSSYNEQFF
j_gene: TRBJ2-7; v_gene: TRBV6-5; CDR3aa: CASSYRGVQGPYEQYF
j_gene: TRBJ1-5; v_gene: TRBV7-2; CDR3aa: CASSLAGAEFSNQPQHF
j_gene: TRBJ1-5; v_gene: TRBV4-2; CDR3aa: CSSSQSGDLNQPQHF
j_gene: TRBJ2-4; v_gene: TRBV28; CDR3aa: CASSPAGGGVNIQYF
j_gene: TRBJ2-3; v_gene: TRBV3-1; CDR3aa: CASSQESWDTQYF
j_gene: TRBJ2-1; v_gene: TRBV3-1; CDR3aa: CASSLTAGRSKPYNEQFF
j_gene: TRBJ1-5; v_gene: TRBV2; CDR3aa: CASSVRRGVGSNQPQHF
j_gene: TRBJ2-1; v_gene: TRBV5-1; CDR3aa: CASSSRSDYNEQFF
j_gene: TRBJ2-1; v_gene: TRBV12-3/TRBV12-4; CDR3aa: CASSSPRDRELNNEQFF
j_gene: TRBJ2-7; v_gene: TRBV5-1; CDR3aa: CASSLQGPAGSHSYEQYF
j_gene: TRBJ1-1; v_gene: TRBV7-8; CDR3aa: CASSQQDQRGAFF
j_gene: TRBJ2-5; v_gene: TRBV20-1; CDR3aa: CSARKRAGGAQETQYF
j_gene: TRBJ2-1; v_gene: TRBV15; CDR3aa: CATSSLAGGRDEQFF
j_gene: TRBJ2-1; v_gene: TRBV6-5; CDR3aa: CASSYPGEGYNEQFF
j_gene: TRBJ1-5; v_gene: TRBV19; CDR3aa: CASSTRTGSANQPQHF
j_gene: TRBJ2-5; v_gene: TRBV10-3; CDR3aa: CAANTGGETQYF
j_gene: TRBJ2-3; v_gene: TRBV5-1; CDR3aa: CASSLNGRADTQYF
j_gene: TRBJ1-2; v_gene: TRBV12-3/TRBV12-4; CDR3aa: CASSNGGFGYTF